This T cell receptor beta chain was profiled in a study of CD8 T cells in Susac syndrome. Overall study results and limits: As the study acknowledged, the number of individuals in its TCR sequencing and HLA analysis was relatively small.

For this clonotype: The antigen is unknown.

High-throughput TCR beta sequencing covered peripheral CD8+ and CD4+ T cells. CD8+ and CD4+ T cells were negatively isolated; TEMRA cells were FACS-enriched. CDR1 is SQVTM and CDR2 is ANQGSEA in the germline V gene. V lost 7 bases to trimming and J lost 0 bases; unmatched junction nucleotides: 8. CDR3 length equals 14 residues. RNA, at about 0.5 to 1 ug, was reverse transcribed with random hexamers. Amplification of TCR beta CDR3 spanned 54 Vbeta and 13 Jbeta via immunoSEQ multiplex PCR. TCRdb processed the immunoSEQ multiplex PCR reads anew with MiXCR; each CDR3 protein has one entry. The sample includes over 130,000 distinct CDR3 sequences, about 95% seen only once; the top ten take around 0.12%.

This sequence joins TRBV29-1 and TRBJ1-1, with 7 bases fitting TRBD1. The receptor was isolated from a human donor with multiple sclerosis. Sequencing used CD4+ T cells from PBMCs. CDR3: CSATGQSMNTEAFF. The DNA for the CDR3 is TGCAGCGCTACGGGACAGAGCATGAACACTGAAGCTTTCTTT.